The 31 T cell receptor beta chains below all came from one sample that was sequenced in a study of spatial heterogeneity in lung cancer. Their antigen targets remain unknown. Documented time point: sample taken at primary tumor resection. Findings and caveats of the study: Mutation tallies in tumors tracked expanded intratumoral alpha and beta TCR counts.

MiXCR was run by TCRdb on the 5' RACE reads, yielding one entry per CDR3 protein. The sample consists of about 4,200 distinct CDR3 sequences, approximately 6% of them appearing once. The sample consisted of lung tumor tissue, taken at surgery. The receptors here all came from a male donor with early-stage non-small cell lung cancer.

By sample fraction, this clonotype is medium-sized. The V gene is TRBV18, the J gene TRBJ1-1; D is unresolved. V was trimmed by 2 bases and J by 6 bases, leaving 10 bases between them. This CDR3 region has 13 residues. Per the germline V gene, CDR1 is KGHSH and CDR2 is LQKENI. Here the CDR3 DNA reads TGTGCCAGCTCACCAGGAAAGATAGCTGAAGCTTTCTTT. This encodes CASSPGKIAEAFF.

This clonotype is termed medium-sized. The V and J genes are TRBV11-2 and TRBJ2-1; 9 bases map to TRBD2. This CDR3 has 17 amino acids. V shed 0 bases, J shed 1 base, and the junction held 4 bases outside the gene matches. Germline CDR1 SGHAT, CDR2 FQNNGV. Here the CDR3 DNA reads TGTGCCAGCAGCTTAGAAATGGCGGGAGGGTCCTACAATGAGCAGTTCTTC. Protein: CASSLEMAGGSYNEQFF.

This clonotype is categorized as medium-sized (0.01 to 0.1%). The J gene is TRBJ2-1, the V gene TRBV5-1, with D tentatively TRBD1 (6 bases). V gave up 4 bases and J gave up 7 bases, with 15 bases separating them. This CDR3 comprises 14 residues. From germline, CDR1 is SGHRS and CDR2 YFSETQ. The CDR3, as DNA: TGCGCCAGCAGCGCCTATACAGGGTGGAATGAGCAGTTCTTC. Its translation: CASSAYTGWNEQFF.

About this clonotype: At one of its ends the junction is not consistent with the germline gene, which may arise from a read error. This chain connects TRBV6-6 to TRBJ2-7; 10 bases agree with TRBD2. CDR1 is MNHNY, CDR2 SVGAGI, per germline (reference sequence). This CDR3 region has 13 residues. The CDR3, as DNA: TGTGCCAGCAGTCTCGAGCGGGGGGGAGCAGTGAACTTC. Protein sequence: CASSLERGGAVNF.

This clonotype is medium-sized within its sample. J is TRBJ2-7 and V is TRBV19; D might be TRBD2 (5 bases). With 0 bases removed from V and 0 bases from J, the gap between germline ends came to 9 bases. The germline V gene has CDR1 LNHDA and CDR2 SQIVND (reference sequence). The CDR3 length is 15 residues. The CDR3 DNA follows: TGTGCCAGTAGTATAGATGCTAGCAGCTCCTACGAGCAGTACTTC. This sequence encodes CASSIDASSSYEQYF.

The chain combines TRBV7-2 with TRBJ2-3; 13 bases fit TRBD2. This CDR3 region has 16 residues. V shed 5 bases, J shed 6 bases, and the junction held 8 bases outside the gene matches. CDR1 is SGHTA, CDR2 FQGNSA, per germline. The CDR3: CASSRGGLAGTDTQYF. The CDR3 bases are TGTGCCAGCAGCCGTGGGGGACTAGCGGGAACCGATACGCAGTATTTT.

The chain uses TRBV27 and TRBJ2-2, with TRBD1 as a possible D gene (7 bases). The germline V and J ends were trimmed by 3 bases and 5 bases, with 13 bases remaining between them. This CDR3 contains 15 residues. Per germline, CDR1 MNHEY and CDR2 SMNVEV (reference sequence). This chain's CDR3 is CASSFRRGRTGELFF. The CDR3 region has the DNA TGTGCCAGCAGTTTCCGGAGGGGGCGGACCGGGGAGCTGTTTTTT.

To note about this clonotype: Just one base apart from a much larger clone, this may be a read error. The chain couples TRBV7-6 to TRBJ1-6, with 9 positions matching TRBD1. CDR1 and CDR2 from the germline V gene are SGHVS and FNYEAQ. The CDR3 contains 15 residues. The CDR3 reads CASSLEDRGNSSLHF. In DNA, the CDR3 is TGTGCCAGCAGCTTAGAGGACAGGGGAAATTCATCCCTCCACTTT.

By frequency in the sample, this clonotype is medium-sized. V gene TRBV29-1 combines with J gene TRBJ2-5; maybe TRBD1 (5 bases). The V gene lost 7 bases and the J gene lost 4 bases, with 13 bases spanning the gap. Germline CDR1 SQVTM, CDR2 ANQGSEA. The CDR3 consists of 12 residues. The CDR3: CSAKQGRETQYF. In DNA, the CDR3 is TGCAGCGCCAAGCAGGGTAGAGAGACCCAGTACTTC.

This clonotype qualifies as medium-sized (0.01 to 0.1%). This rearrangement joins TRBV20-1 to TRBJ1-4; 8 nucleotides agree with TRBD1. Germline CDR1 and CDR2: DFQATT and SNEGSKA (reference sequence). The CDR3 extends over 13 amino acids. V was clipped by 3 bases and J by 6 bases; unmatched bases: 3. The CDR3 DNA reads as TGCAGTGCTAGGGCCAGGGGGCATGAAAAACTGTTTTTT. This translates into CSARARGHEKLFF.

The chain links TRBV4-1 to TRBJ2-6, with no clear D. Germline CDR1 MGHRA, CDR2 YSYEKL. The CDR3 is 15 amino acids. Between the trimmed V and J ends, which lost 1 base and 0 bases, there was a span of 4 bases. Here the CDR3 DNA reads TGCGCCAGCAGCCAAGCCCCCTCTGGGGCCAACGTCCTGACTTTC. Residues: CASSQAPSGANVLTF.

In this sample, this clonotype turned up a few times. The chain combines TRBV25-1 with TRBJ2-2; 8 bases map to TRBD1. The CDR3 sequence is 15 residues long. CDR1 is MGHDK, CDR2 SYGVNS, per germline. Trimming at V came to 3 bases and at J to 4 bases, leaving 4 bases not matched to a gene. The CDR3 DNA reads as TGTGCCAGCAGTGACCAGGGGGCGCGCACCGGGGAGCTGTTTTTT. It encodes CASSDQGARTGELFF.

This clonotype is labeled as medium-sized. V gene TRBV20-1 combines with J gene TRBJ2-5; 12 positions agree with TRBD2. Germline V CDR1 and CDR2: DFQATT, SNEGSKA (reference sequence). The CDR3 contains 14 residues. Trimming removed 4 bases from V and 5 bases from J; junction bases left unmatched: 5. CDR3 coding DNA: TGCAGTGCTACCACTAGCGGGGGGATGGAGACCCAGTACTTC. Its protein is CSATTSGGMETQYF.

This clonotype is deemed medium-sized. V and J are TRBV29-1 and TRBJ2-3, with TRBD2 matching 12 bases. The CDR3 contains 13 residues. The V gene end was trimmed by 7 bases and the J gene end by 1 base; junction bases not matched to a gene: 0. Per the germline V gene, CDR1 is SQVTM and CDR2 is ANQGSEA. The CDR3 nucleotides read TGCAGCGGGACTAGCGGGGGCACAGATACGCAGTATTTT. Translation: CSGTSGGTDTQYF.

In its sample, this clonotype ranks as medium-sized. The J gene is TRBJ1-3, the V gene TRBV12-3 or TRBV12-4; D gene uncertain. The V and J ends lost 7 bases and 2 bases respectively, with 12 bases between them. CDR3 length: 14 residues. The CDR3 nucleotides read TGTGCCAGCACTCAGTCCGGAACTGGAAACACCATATATTTT. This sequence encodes CASTQSGTGNTIYF.

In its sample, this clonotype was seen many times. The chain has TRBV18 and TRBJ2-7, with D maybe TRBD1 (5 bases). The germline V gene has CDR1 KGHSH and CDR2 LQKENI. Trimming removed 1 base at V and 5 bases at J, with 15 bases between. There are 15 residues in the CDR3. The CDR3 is CASSPLPRQGDEQYF. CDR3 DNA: TGTGCCAGCTCACCACTTCCCCGGCAGGGCGACGAGCAGTACTTC.

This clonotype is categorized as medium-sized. Written as DNA, the CDR3 is TGTGCCAGCAGTGAACAAGGGACTCTGTTCTATGGCTACACCTTC. This sequence encodes CASSEQGTLFYGYTF. The V call is TRBV6-1, the J call TRBJ1-2, with a weak D call TRBD1 (5 bases). Germline V gene lookup returns CDR1 MNHNS and CDR2 SASEGT. This CDR3 has 15 amino acids. V was shortened by 2 bases and J by 4 bases, with 14 bases between the two germline ends.

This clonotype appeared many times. The CDR3 here is CSAPRDGNYEQYF. Written as DNA, the CDR3 is TGCAGTGCTCCCCGGGACGGAAACTACGAGCAGTACTTC. The chain carries TRBV20-1 and TRBJ2-7; D may match TRBD1 or TRBD2 (5 bases each). The CDR3 is 13 amino acids. CDR1 and CDR2 (germline): DFQATT, SNEGSKA (reference sequence). Trimming shortened V by 5 bases and J by 3 bases, and 14 bases separated the two germline ends.

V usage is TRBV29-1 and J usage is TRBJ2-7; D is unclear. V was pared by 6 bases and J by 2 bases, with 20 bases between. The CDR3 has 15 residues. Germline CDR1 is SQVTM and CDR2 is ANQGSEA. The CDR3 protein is CSVLAQTADTYEQYF. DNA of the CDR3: TGCAGCGTGCTGGCACAAACAGCCGATACCTACGAGCAGTACTTC.

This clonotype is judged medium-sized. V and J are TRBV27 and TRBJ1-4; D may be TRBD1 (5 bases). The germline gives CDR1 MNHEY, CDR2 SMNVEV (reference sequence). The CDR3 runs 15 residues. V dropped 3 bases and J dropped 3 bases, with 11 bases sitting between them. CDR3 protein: CASSFKGLANEKLFF. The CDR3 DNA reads TGTGCCAGCAGTTTCAAGGGACTGGCTAATGAAAAACTGTTTTTT.

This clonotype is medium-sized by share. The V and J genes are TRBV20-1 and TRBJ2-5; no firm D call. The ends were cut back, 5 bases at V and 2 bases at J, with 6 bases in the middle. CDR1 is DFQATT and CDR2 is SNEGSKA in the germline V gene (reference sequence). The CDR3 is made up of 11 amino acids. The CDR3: CSAEDQETQYF. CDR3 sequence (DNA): TGCAGTGCTGAGGATCAAGAGACCCAGTACTTC.

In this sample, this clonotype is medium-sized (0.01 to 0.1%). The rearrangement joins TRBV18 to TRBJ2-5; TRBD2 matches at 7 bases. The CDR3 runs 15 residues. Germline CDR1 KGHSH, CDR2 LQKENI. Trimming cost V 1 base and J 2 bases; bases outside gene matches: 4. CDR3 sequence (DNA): TGTGCCAGCTCACCACTCACTAGCGCACAAGAGACCCAGTACTTC. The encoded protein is CASSPLTSAQETQYF. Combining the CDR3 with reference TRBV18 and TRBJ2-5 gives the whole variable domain NAGVMQNPRHLVRRRGQEARLRCSPMKGHSHVYWYRQLPEEGLKFMVYLQKENIIDESGMPKERFSAEFPKEGPSILRIQQVVRGDSAAYFCASSPLTSAQETQYFGPGTRLLVL.

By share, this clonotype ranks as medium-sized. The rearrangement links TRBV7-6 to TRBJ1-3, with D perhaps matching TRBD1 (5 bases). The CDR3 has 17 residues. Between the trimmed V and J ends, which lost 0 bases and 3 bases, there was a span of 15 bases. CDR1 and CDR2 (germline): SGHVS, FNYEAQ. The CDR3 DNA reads TGTGCCAGCAGCTTAGCTGCGGGGACGCTTGTTGGAAACACCATATATTTT. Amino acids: CASSLAAGTLVGNTIYF.

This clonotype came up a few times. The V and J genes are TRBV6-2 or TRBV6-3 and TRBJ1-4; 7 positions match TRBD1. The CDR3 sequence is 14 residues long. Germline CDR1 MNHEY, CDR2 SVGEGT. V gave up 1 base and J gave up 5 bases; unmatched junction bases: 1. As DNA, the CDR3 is TGTGCCAGCAGTTACTGGGACAGCAATGAAAAACTGTTTTTT. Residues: CASSYWDSNEKLFF.

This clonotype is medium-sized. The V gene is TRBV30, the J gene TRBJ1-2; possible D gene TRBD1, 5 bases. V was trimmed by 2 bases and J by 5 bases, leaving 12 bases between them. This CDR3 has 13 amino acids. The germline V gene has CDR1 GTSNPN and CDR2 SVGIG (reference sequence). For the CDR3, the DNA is TGTGCCTGGAGTACGAGGGGTGGATATGGCTACACCTTC. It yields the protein CAWSTRGGYGYTF. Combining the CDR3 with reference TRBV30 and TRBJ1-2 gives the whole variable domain SQTIHQWPATLVQPVGSPLSLECTVEGTSNPNLYWYRQAAGRGLQLLFYSVGIGQISSEVPQNLSASRPQDRQFILSSKKLLLSDSGFYLCAWSTRGGYGYTFGSGTRLTVV.

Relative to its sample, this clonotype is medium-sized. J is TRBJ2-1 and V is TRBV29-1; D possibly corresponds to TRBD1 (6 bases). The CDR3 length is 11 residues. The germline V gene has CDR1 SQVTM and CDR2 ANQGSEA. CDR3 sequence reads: CSWTDLNEQFF. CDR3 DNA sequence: TGCTCCTGGACAGATTTGAATGAGCAGTTCTTC.

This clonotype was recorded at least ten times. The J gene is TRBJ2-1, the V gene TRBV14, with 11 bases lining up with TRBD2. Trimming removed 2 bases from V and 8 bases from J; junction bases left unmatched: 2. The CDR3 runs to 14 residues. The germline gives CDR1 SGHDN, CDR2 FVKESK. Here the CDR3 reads CASSQLAGGYEQFF. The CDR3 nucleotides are TGTGCCAGCAGCCAACTAGCGGGAGGATATGAGCAGTTCTTC.

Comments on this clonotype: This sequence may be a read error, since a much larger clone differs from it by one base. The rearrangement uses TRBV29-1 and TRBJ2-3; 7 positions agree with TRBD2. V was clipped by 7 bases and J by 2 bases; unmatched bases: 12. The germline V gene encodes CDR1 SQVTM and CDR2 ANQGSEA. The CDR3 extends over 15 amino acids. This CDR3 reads CSGKGSGMDTDTQYF. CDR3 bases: TGCAGCGGTAAGGGGAGCGGGATGGACACAGATACGCAGTATTTT.

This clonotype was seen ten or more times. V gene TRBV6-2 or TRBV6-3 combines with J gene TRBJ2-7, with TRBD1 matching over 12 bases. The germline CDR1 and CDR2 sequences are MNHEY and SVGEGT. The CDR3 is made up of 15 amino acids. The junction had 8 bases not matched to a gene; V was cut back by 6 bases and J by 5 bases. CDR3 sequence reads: CASRKAGQGAHEQYF. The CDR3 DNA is TGTGCCAGCAGAAAGGCGGGACAGGGGGCCCACGAGCAGTACTTC.

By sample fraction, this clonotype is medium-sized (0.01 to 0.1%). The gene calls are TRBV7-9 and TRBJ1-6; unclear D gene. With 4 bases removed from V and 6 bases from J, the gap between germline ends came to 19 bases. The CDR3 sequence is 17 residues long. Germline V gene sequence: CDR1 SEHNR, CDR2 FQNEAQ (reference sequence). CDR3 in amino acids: CASSSLPGSGSNSPLHF. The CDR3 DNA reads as TGTGCCAGCAGCTCATTACCGGGCTCGGGAAGTAATTCACCCCTCCACTTT.

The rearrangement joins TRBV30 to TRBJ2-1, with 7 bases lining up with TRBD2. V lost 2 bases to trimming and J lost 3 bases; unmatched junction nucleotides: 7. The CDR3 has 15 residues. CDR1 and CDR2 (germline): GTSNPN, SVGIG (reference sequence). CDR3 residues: CAWSWASGLYNEQFF. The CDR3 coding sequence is TGTGCCTGGAGTTGGGCTAGCGGACTCTACAATGAGCAGTTCTTC.